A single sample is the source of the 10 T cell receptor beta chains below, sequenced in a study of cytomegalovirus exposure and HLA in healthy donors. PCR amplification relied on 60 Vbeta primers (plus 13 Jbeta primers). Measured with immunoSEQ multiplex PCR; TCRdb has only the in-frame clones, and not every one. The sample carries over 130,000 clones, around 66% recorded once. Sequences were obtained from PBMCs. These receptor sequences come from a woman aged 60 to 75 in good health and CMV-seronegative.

CDR3 residues: CASSLVIFRGNTGELFF. The CDR3 nucleotides read TGTGCCAGCAGCTTAGTTATTTTTCGGGGAAACACCGGGGAGCTGTTTTTT. The gene calls are TRBV7-2 and TRBJ2-2, with D possibly TRBD2 on 5 matching bases. V lost 1 base to trimming and J lost 2 bases, with 14 bases between them. CDR3 length: 17 amino acids. In germline, CDR1 is SGHTA, CDR2 FQGNSA.

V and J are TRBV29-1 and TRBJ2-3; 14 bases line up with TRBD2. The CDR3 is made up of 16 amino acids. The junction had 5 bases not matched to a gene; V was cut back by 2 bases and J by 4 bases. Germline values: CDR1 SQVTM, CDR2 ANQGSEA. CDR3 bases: TGCAGCGTTGAAATAGGACTAGCGGGAGGCTCAGATACGCAGTATTTT. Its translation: CSVEIGLAGGSDTQYF.

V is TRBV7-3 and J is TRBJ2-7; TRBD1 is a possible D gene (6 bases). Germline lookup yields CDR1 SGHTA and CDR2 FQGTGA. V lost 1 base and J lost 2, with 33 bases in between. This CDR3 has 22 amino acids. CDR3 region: CASSLKDRSLPPGQYRTYEQYF. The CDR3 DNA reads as TGTGCCAGCAGCTTAAAGGATCGGAGCTTACCCCCCGGACAGTACAGAACCTACGAGCAGTACTTC.

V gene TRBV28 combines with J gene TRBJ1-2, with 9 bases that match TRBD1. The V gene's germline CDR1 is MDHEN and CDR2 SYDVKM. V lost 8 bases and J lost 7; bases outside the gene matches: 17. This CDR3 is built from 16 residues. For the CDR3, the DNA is TGTGCCAGCTACACTTCCGGACAGGGGAGGAAAAGTGGCTACACCTTC. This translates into CASYTSGQGRKSGYTF.

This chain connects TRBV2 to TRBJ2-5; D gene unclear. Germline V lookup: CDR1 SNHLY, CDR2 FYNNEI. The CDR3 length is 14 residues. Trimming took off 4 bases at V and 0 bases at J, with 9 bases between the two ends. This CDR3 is CASSGATYQETQYF. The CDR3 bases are TGTGCCAGCAGTGGGGCTACCTACCAAGAGACCCAGTACTTC.

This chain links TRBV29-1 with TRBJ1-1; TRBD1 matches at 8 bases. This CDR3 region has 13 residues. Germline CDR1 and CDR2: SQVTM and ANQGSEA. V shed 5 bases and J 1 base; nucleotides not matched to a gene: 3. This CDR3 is CSVSQGANTEAFF. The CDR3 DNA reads TGCAGCGTTTCCCAGGGGGCGAACACTGAAGCTTTCTTT.

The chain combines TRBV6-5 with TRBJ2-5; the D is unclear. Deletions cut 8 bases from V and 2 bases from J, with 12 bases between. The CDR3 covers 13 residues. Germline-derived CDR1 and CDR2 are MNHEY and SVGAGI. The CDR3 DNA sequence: TGTGCCAGCGAACCACCGACTCAAGAGACCCAGTACTTC. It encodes CASEPPTQETQYF.

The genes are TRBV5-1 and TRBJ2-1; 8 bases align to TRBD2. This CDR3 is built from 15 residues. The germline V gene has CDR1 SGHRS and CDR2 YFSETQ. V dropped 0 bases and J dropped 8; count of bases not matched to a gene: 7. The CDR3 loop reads CASSLAASGGYEQFF. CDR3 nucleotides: TGCGCCAGCAGCTTGGCCGCCAGCGGGGGATATGAGCAGTTCTTC.

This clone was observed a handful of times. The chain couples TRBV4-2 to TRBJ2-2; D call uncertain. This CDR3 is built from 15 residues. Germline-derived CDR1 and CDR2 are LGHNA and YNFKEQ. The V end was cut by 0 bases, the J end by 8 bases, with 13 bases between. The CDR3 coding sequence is TGTGCCAGCAGCCAAGATCTCGGTACGGTTGGGGAGCTGTTTTTT. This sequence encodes CASSQDLGTVGELFF.

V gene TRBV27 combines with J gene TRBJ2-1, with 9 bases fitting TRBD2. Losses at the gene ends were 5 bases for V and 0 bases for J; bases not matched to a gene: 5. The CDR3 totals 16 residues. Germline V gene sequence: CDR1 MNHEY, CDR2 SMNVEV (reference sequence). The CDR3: CASSKVSGSSYNEQFF. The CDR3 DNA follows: TGTGCCAGCAGTAAAGTTAGCGGGAGCTCCTACAATGAGCAGTTCTTC.